This passage covers 21 T cell receptor beta chains from one sample sequenced in a study of T cell responses to AZD1222 COVID-19 vaccine. Libraries were prepared by immunoSEQ multiplex PCR; TCRdb keeps only in-frame clonotypes and omits some of them. The table records more than 95,000 clones, about 89% of them present only once. Sequenced material: peripheral blood, taken on day 0 of AZD1222 vaccination. The origin of the receptors is an adult in good health.

The chain has TRBV2 and TRBJ2-1, with 8 nucleotides matching TRBD2. CDR1 and CDR2 from the germline V gene are SNHLY and FYNNEI. J was trimmed by 10 bases and V by 6 bases; bases with no gene match: 20. CDR3 size: 17 residues. CDR3 sequence reads: CASRVSGGVSLPYEQFF. DNA for the CDR3: TGTGCCAGCAGAGTCAGCGGGGGCGTTTCACTCCCATACGAGCAGTTCTTC.

This clone was detected once. This chain connects TRBV2 to TRBJ1-1, with no clear D. This CDR3 region has 14 residues. Trimming pared 6 bases from V and 1 base from J, leaving 12 bases between. CDR1 is SNHLY, CDR2 FYNNEI, per germline. CDR3 sequence: CASSYGLQNTEAFF. The CDR3 bases are TGTGCCAGCAGCTACGGTCTGCAGAACACTGAAGCTTTCTTT.

The V gene is TRBV5-6, the J gene TRBJ2-1; tentative D call: TRBD2 (5 bases). Germline V gives CDR1 SGHDT, CDR2 YYEEEE. Trimming left V 0 bases short and J 5 bases short, with 15 bases between. The CDR3 spans 16 residues. In DNA, the CDR3 is TGTGCCAGCAGCTTGGTGGAGGCCCCGTCTAACAATGAGCAGTTCTTC. Protein sequence: CASSLVEAPSNNEQFF. The full variable domain, with the rest looked up from reference TRBV5-6 and TRBJ2-1, is DAGVTQSPTHLIKTRGQQVTLRCSPKSGHDTVSWYQQALGQGPQFIFQYYEEEERQRGNFPDRFSGHQFPNYSSELNVNALLLGDSALYLCASSLVEAPSNNEQFFGPGTRLTVL.

This sequence joins TRBV12-3 or TRBV12-4 and TRBJ1-2; D is unresolved. This CDR3 is 13 amino acids long. Between the trimmed V and J ends, which lost 0 bases and 3 bases, there was a span of 5 bases. The CDR3 DNA reads TGTGCCAGCAGTTTAGCCCCGGACTATGGCTACACCTTC. Protein: CASSLAPDYGYTF.

This chain joins TRBV5-5 and TRBJ2-7, with D unclear. The germline CDR1 and CDR2 sequences are SGHKS and YYEKEE (reference sequence). This CDR3 has 11 amino acids. The ends were cut back, 0 bases at V and 5 bases at J, with 3 bases in the middle. CDR3 region: CASSLGDEQYF. As DNA, the CDR3 is TGTGCCAGCAGCTTGGGGGACGAGCAGTACTTC.

The rearrangement uses TRBV5-6 and TRBJ2-7, with 7 bases matching TRBD1. J lost 3 bases, V lost 6 bases, and 9 bases had no gene match. From germline, CDR1 is SGHDT and CDR2 YYEEEE. The CDR3 spans 14 residues. This CDR3 reads CASTPFRGHYEQYF. The CDR3 nucleotides read TGTGCCAGCACCCCCTTTAGGGGGCACTACGAGCAGTACTTC.

The chain couples TRBV7-8 to TRBJ2-5, with D maybe TRBD1 (6 bases). The germline V gene has CDR1 SGHVS and CDR2 FQNEAQ. The length of the CDR3 is 15 residues. V was clipped by 6 bases and J by 2 bases, with 16 bases between them. The chain's CDR3 is CASRQVGARQETQYF. The CDR3 nucleotides read TGTGCCAGCAGACAGGTGGGGGCGCGGCAAGAGACCCAGTACTTC.

This sequence joins TRBV4-2 and TRBJ2-3, with TRBD2 identical over 12 bases. V trimming: 0 bases; J trimming: 5 bases; junction bases outside the gene matches: 6. The germline gives CDR1 LGHNA, CDR2 YNFKEQ. CDR3 size: 17 residues. This chain's CDR3 is CASSQDGLAGGLDTQYF. The CDR3 bases are TGTGCCAGCAGCCAAGACGGGCTAGCGGGAGGGTTAGATACGCAGTATTTT.

The chain uses TRBV10-3 and TRBJ1-4; D is uncertain. Germline CDR1 and CDR2: ENHRY and SYGVKD. V was clipped by 6 bases and J by 0 bases, with 8 bases between them. The CDR3 is made up of 14 amino acids. The CDR3 region has the DNA TGTGCCATCAGCCCGGCCGCAACTAATGAAAAACTGTTTTTT. It specifies CAISPAATNEKLFF.

The chain links TRBV27 to TRBJ2-7; D uncertain. Looked up from germline, CDR1 is MNHEY and CDR2 is SMNVEV (reference sequence). CDR3 length equals 13 residues. V was trimmed by 4 bases and J by 3 bases, leaving 10 bases between them. The CDR3 nucleotides read TGTGCCAGCAGTTGGAGCCCAGGCTACGAGCAGTACTTC. Its translation: CASSWSPGYEQYF.

The V gene is TRBV27, the J gene TRBJ1-1, with 8 bases matching TRBD1. In germline, CDR1 is MNHEY, CDR2 SMNVEV (reference sequence). Trimming removed 5 bases from V and 1 base from J; junction bases left unmatched: 3. The CDR3 runs to 14 residues. CDR3: CASSLRGPNTEAFF. The CDR3 DNA sequence: TGTGCCAGCAGTCTCAGGGGGCCGAACACTGAAGCTTTCTTT.

The sample holds one count of this clone. The chain joins TRBV7-8 to TRBJ1-3; tentatively, D is TRBD1 (5 bases). The CDR3 is 15 residues long. CDR1 and CDR2 from the germline V gene are SGHVS and FQNEAQ. V lost 5 bases and J 2 bases, leaving 13 bases between the germline ends. CDR3 loop: CASSPSSGPGNTIYF. The CDR3 DNA is TGTGCCAGCAGCCCCAGCTCAGGGCCTGGAAACACCATATATTTT.

DNA for the CDR3: TGTGCCAGCAGAACGACCGGGACAGACTACAATGAGCAGTTCTTC. Translation: CASRTTGTDYNEQFF. The chain links TRBV7-2 to TRBJ2-1; 7 bases agree with TRBD1. Trimming at V came to 6 bases and at J to 3 bases, leaving 8 bases not matched to a gene. Germline V CDR1 and CDR2: SGHTA, FQGNSA. The CDR3 extends over 15 amino acids. The full variable domain, rest sourced from reference TRBV7-2 and TRBJ2-1, is GAGVSQSPSNKVTEKGKDVELRCDPISGHTALYWYRQSLGQGLEFLIYFQGNSAPDKSGLPSDRFSAERTGGSVSTLTIQRTQQEDSAVYLCASRTTGTDYNEQFFGPGTRLTVL.

This chain connects TRBV19 to TRBJ1-5, with 8 bases aligning to TRBD1. Per germline, CDR1 LNHDA and CDR2 SQIVND (reference sequence). This CDR3 has 12 residues. Trimming cost V 9 bases and J 4 bases; bases outside gene matches: 2. CDR3 sequence: CASRQGNQPQHF. CDR3 nucleotide sequence: TGTGCCAGCCGACAGGGGAATCAGCCCCAGCATTTT.

The V call is TRBV6-2 or TRBV6-3, the J call TRBJ2-7; a possible D gene is TRBD1 (5 bases). The germline CDR1 and CDR2 sequences are MNHEY and SVGEGT. This CDR3 is 15 amino acids long. V lost 0 bases and J lost 3, with 12 bases in between. The CDR3 coding sequence is TGTGCCAGCAGTTACTCACGACAGTATTACTACGAGCAGTACTTC. It is translated as CASSYSRQYYYEQYF.

The chain has TRBV9 and TRBJ2-3; 7 positions agree with TRBD2. This CDR3 is built from 15 residues. V lost 1 base to trimming and J lost 2 bases; unmatched junction nucleotides: 4. CDR1 SGDLS and CDR2 YYNGEE come from the germline V gene. The DNA of the CDR3 is TGTGCCAGCAGCGTAACTAGCGCGACCACAGATACGCAGTATTTT. It encodes CASSVTSATTDTQYF.

The V gene is TRBV7-8, the J gene TRBJ1-6; D is ambiguous. The CDR3 totals 14 residues. Germline V gene sequence: CDR1 SGHVS, CDR2 FQNEAQ. The germline V and J ends were trimmed by 3 bases and 5 bases, with 8 bases remaining between them. In DNA form, the CDR3 reads TGTGCCAGCAGCTTCAGAACCAATAATTCACCCCTCCACTTT. This sequence encodes CASSFRTNNSPLHF.

The genes are TRBV27 and TRBJ2-3; 9 bases agree with TRBD1. Germline V gene lookup returns CDR1 MNHEY and CDR2 SMNVEV (reference sequence). Trimming removed 9 bases from V and 2 bases from J; junction bases left unmatched: 9. CDR3 length equals 15 residues. CDR3 region: CASTGTGTLTDTQYF. The DNA for the CDR3 is TGTGCCAGTACCGGGACAGGGACTCTCACAGATACGCAGTATTTT.

The rearrangement joins TRBV27 to TRBJ2-3; possibly TRBD1 for D (6 bases). V lost 4 bases, J lost 4 bases, and 12 bases lay in between. This CDR3 is 14 amino acids long. CDR1 is MNHEY, CDR2 SMNVEV, per germline (reference sequence). The CDR3, as DNA: TGTGCCAGCAGTTGGATACAGGGCTCAGATACGCAGTATTTT. Protein: CASSWIQGSDTQYF.

The V and J genes are TRBV5-1 and TRBJ2-5, with 15 bases that match TRBD2. CDR1 and CDR2 (germline): SGHRS, YFSETQ. The V and J ends lost 3 bases and 5 bases, in that order; junction bases with no gene match: 2. The length of the CDR3 is 15 residues. CDR3 DNA sequence: TGCGCCAGCAGCTACGGGACTAGCGGGGGGGAGACCCAGTACTTC. Translated: CASSYGTSGGETQYF.

The rearrangement joins TRBV7-2 to TRBJ2-7, with D perhaps TRBD2 (6 bases). Trimming removed 1 base from V and 0 bases from J, with 10 bases in between. This CDR3 contains 15 residues. Germline CDR1 is SGHTA and CDR2 is FQGNSA. In DNA form, the CDR3 reads TGTGCCAGCAGCTTAGGCGGGACGGCCTCCTACGAGCAGTACTTC. Amino acid sequence: CASSLGGTASYEQYF.